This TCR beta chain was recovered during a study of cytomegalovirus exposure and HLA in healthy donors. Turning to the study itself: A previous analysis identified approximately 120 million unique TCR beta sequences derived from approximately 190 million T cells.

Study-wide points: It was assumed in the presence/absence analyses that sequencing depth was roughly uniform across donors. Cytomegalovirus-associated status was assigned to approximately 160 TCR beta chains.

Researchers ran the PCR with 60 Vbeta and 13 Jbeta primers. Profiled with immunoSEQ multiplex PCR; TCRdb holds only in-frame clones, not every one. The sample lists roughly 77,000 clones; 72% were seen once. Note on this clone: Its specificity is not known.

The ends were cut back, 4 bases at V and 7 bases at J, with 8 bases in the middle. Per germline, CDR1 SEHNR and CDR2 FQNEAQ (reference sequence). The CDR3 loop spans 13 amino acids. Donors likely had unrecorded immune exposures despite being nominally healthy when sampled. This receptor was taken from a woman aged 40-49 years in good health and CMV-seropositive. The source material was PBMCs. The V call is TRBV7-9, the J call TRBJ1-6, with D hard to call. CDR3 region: CASSSLMNSPLHF. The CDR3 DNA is TGTGCCAGCAGCTCCTTAATGAATTCACCCCTCCACTTT.